A selection of T cell receptor beta chains follows, all from one sample in a study of T-cell reconstitution after alpha-beta-depleted transplantation in children. From the PCR reads, TCRdb called clonotypes with MiXCR, one entry per CDR3 protein. The sample holds about a million distinct CDR3 sequences; 25% to 35% are singletons and the top ten take about 28%. The sequencing here drew on PBMCs, mostly from graft donor cells, taken 360 days after TCRalphabeta/CD19-depleted stem cell transplant. All receptors derive from a boy under two years old who had a stem cell transplant for SCID, so the T cells may come from the graft donor. CDR3s include the opening cysteine and the closing phenylalanine or tryptophan. Each record gives: CDR3 length, J gene, V gene, CDR3 protein.

>20|TRBJ2-7|TRBV11-2
CASSLVPGISGGSDSYEQYF
>18|TRBJ2-3|TRBV11-2
CASSPRPQGALSGDTQYF
>15|TRBJ1-4|TRBV4-2
CASSPDRKVNEKLFF
>13|TRBJ1-1|TRBV4-2
CASSQDAPSEAFF
>14|TRBJ2-1|TRBV7-3
CASSPAGPDNEQFF
>15|TRBJ2-5|TRBV28
CASSLPISAQETQYF
>14|TRBJ2-2|TRBV4-3
CASSQELNTGELFF
>10|TRBJ2-3|TRBV29-1
CSVVRDTQYF
>16|TRBJ2-2|TRBV19
CASSPAGGRGTGELFF
>15|TRBJ1-2|TRBV2
CASSNRDRGDYGYTF
>15|TRBJ2-2|TRBV9
CASSARGGDTGELFF
>15|TRBJ2-7|TRBV4-1
CASSQDRGQGYEQYF
>16|TRBJ2-1|TRBV5-1
CASTTIAGPAGNEQFF
>15|TRBJ2-7|TRBV6-5
CASSYDGTGGYEQYF